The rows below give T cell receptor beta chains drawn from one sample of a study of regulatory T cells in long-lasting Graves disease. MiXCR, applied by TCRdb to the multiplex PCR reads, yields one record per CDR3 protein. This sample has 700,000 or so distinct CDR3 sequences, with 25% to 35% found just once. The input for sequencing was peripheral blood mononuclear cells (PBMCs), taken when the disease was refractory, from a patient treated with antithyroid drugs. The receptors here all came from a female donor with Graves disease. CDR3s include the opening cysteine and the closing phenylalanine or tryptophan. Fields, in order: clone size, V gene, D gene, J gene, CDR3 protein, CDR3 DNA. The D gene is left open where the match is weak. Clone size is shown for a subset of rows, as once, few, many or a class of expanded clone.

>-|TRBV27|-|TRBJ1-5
CASGLEAFQPQHF
TGTGCCAGCGGATTGGAGGCGTTTCAGCCCCAGCATTTT
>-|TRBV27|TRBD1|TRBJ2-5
CASSQDRGIQETQYF
TGTGCCAGCTCTCAGGACAGGGGTATACAAGAGACCCAGTACTTC
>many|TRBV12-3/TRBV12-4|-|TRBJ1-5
CASSLGQPQHF
TGTGCCAGCAGCTTGGGGCAGCCCCAGCATTTT
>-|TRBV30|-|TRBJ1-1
CAWRPVAANQNTEAFF
TGTGCCTGGAGGCCTGTGGCAGCCAACCAGAACACTGAAGCTTTCTTT
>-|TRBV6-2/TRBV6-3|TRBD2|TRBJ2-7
CASSYSPTPGLAGLRVLGEQYF
TGTGCCAGCAGTTACTCACCGACCCCGGGACTAGCGGGGCTTCGGGTTCTAGGCGAGCAGTACTTC
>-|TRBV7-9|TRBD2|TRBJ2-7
CASSRLAPYEQYF
TGTGCCAGCAGCAGACTAGCGCCGTACGAGCAGTACTTC
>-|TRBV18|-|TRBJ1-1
CASSPTGQQNTEAFF
TGTGCCAGCTCGCCAACCGGACAGCAGAACACTGAAGCTTTCTTT
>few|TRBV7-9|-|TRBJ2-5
CASSPGPNRWETQYF
TGTGCCAGCAGCCCAGGACCAAACCGGTGGGAGACCCAGTACTTC
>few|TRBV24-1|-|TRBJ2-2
CATSDTGPTNTGELFF
TGTGCCACCAGTGATACAGGGCCAACGAACACCGGGGAGCTGTTTTTT
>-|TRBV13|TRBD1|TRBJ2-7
CAGSPGQGAYEQYF
TGTGCCGGCAGCCCCGGACAGGGAGCCTACGAGCAGTACTTC
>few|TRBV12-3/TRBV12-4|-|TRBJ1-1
CASTYLGSDTEAFF
TGTGCCAGCACCTACCTAGGGTCGGACACTGAAGCTTTCTTT
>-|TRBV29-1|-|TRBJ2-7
CSVEGTNLYEQYF
TGCAGCGTTGAGGGTACGAATCTCTACGAGCAGTACTTC
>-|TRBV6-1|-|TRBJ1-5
CASTLGPVGNQPQHF
TGTGCCAGCACTCTAGGCCCGGTGGGCAATCAGCCCCAGCATTTT
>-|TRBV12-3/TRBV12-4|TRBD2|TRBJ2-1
CASLTAVGTSGRGDEQFF
TGTGCCAGCCTTACCGCAGTGGGGACTAGCGGGAGGGGGGATGAGCAGTTCTTC
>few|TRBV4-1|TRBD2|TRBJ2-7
CASSQDLREDEQYF
TGCGCCAGCAGCCAAGATCTGCGGGAGGACGAGCAGTACTTC
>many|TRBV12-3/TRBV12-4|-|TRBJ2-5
CASGSGVFGETQYF
TGTGCCAGCGGGTCAGGGGTTTTTGGAGAGACCCAGTACTTC
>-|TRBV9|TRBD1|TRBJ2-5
CASSVATGEMETQYF
TGTGCCAGCAGCGTAGCTACAGGGGAGATGGAGACCCAGTACTTC
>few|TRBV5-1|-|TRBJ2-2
CASSLGGTANTGELFF
TGCGCCAGCAGCTTGGGTGGGACTGCGAACACCGGGGAGCTGTTTTTT
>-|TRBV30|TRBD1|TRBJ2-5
CAWSGRTGGNQETQYF
TGTGCCTGGAGTGGGAGGACAGGGGGGAACCAAGAGACCCAGTACTTC
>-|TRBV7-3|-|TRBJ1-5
CASPEDQPQHF
TGTGCCAGCCCTGAAGACCAGCCCCAGCATTTT
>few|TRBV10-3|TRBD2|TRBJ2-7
CAISDLPGLQYEQYF
TGTGCCATCAGTGACCTCCCGGGACTACAATACGAGCAGTACTTC
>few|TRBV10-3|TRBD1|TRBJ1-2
CAITAGGAGYGYTF
TGTGCCATCACGGCAGGGGGCGCAGGGTATGGCTACACCTTC
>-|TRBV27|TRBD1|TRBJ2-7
CASSFQDRGGDEQYF
TGTGCCAGCAGTTTTCAAGACAGGGGGGGGGACGAGCAGTACTTC
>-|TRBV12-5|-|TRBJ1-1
CASGSFRGLGTEAFF
TGTGCTAGTGGTTCTTTCAGGGGTTTGGGTACTGAAGCTTTCTTT
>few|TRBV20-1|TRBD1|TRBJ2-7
CSARPPGQGAEQYF
TGCAGTGCTAGACCCCCGGGACAGGGGGCCGAGCAGTACTTC
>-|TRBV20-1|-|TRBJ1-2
CSVEEPAGYGYTF
TGCAGCGTTGAAGAACCGGCGGGCTATGGCTACACCTTC
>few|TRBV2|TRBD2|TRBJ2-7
CASSLRGGVQAGASYEQYF
TGTGCCAGCAGTCTCCGAGGGGGTGTTCAAGCGGGGGCCTCCTACGAGCAGTACTTC
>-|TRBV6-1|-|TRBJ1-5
CASSNQEIYSNQPQHF
TGTGCCAGCAGCAACCAGGAGATCTATAGCAATCAGCCCCAGCATTTT
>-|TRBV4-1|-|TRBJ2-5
CASSPLPTGIRETQYF
TGCGCCAGCAGCCCCCTTCCTACAGGAATCCGCGAGACCCAGTACTTC
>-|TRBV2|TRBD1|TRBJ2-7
CASSPLARTGRQYF
TGTGCCAGCAGCCCACTTGCCCGGACAGGCCGGCAGTACTTC
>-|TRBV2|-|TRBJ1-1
CATPDLEGTEAFF
TGTGCCACTCCGGATCTGGAAGGCACTGAAGCTTTCTTT
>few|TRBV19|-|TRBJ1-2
CASSIWGGYGYTF
TGTGCCAGTAGTATCTGGGGCGGCTATGGCTACACCTTC
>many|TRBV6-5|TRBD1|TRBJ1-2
CASSYSGTGGSGYTF
TGTGCCAGCAGTTACTCCGGGACAGGGGGTTCTGGCTACACCTTC
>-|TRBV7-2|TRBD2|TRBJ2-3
CASSLAASGSQDTQYF
TGTGCCAGCAGCTTAGCGGCTAGCGGGAGTCAAGATACGCAGTATTTT
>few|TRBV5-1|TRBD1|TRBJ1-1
CASSLTGGIQDTEAFF
TGCGCCAGCAGCTTGACAGGGGGCATACAAGACACTGAAGCTTTCTTT
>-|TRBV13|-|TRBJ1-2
CASSQDFNGYTF
TGTGCCAGCAGTCAGGATTTTAATGGCTACACCTTC
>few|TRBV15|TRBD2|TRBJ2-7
CATSKLAGERREQYF
TGTGCCACCAGCAAACTAGCGGGAGAACGTCGGGAGCAGTACTTC
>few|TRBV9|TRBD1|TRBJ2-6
CASSVGLLGQGSSGANVLTF
TGTGCCAGCAGCGTAGGCCTATTGGGACAGGGCTCCTCTGGGGCCAACGTCCTGACTTTC
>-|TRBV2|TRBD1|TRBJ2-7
CASSETGTGADEQYF
TGTGCCAGCAGCGAAACCGGGACAGGCGCTGACGAGCAGTACTTC
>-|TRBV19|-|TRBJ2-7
CASSMTPYEQYF
TGTGCCAGTAGTATGACCCCCTACGAGCAGTACTTC
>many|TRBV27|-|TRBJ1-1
CASSLYPGNTEAFF
TGTGCCAGCAGTTTATATCCGGGGAACACTGAAGCTTTCTTT
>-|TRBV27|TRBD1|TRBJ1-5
CASSSTGQGVIEPQHF
TGTGCCAGCTCATCCACCGGACAGGGGGTCATTGAGCCCCAGCATTTT
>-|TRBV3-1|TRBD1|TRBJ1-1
CASSHQGAVTEAFF
TGTGCCAGCAGCCACCAGGGGGCTGTCACTGAAGCTTTCTTT
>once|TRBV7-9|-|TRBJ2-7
CASTSGQDYERYF
TGTGCCAGCACCTCGGGACAAGACTACGAGCGGTACTTC
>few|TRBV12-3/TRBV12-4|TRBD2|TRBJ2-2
CASAQREHWAGELFF
TGTGCCAGCGCCCAGCGGGAGCATTGGGCCGGGGAGCTGTTTTTT
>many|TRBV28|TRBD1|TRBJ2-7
CASSSGGQGHEQYF
TGTGCCAGCAGTTCAGGAGGACAGGGCCACGAGCAGTACTTC
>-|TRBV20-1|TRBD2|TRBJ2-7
CSVPESGRAFGAYEQYF
TGCAGTGTCCCCGAAAGCGGGAGGGCCTTTGGGGCCTACGAGCAGTACTTC
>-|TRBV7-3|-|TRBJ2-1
CASSRLTEPGPFF
TGTGCCAGCAGCAGATTGACGGAGCCGGGACCGTTCTTC
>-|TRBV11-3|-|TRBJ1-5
CASSLGRVGNTGNQPQHF
TGTGCCAGCAGCTTGGGCAGGGTAGGGAATACGGGCAATCAGCCCCAGCATTTT
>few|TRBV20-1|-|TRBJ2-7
CSARAGDFYEQYF
TGCAGTGCTAGAGCGGGAGATTTCTACGAGCAGTACTTC
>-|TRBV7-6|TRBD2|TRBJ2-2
CASSLAGLAGTTGELFF
TGTGCCAGCAGCTTAGCGGGACTAGCGGGGACCACCGGGGAGCTGTTTTTT
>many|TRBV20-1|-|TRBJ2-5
CSARVETQYF
TGCAGTGCTAGAGTAGAGACCCAGTACTTC
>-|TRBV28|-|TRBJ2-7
CASSDSVSQYF
TGTGCCAGCAGTGACTCGGTTTCGCAGTACTTC
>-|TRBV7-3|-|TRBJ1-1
CASSLGQSPTEAFF
TGTGCCAGCAGCCTGGGGCAGAGCCCCACTGAAGCTTTCTTT
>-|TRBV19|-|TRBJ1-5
CASSIRHTQPQHF
TGTGCCAGTAGTATCAGGCATACTCAGCCCCAGCATTTT
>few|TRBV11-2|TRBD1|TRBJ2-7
CASSSTGTGGHEQYF
TGTGCCAGCAGCTCGACCGGGACAGGGGGCCACGAGCAGTACTTC
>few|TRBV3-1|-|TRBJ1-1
CASSQEFSGVNTEAFF
TGTGCCAGCAGCCAAGAGTTCTCAGGCGTGAACACTGAAGCTTTCTTT